The 2 T cell receptor beta chains in this list originate from one sample, sequenced in a study of cytomegalovirus exposure and HLA in healthy donors. Primers for the PCR totalled 60 Vbeta and 13 Jbeta. This table comes from immunoSEQ multiplex PCR, and its TCRdb copy is limited to in-frame clones, with some not included. The data hold 95,000 to 150,000 clones, with roughly 77% observed a single time. Source material: PBMCs. These TCRs come from a man between 18 and 29 years old in good health and CMV-seronegative.

V is TRBV27 and J is TRBJ2-7, with D tentatively TRBD2 (5 bases). The germline V gene encodes CDR1 MNHEY and CDR2 SMNVEV (reference sequence). This CDR3 comprises 15 residues. The ends were cut back, 3 bases at V and 1 base at J, with 13 bases in the middle. CDR3 DNA: TGTGCCAGCAGTTTTCGGGGTGGGTCATCCTACGAGCAGTACTTC. Protein: CASSFRGGSSYEQYF.

This chain uses TRBV14 with TRBJ2-2; perhaps TRBD2 as D (6 bases). V lost 3 bases and J 4 bases, leaving 9 bases between the germline ends. Germline CDR1 SGHDN, CDR2 FVKESK. The CDR3 is 14 amino acids. The DNA for the CDR3 is TGTGCCAGCAGCCAGCCGGGACTCACCGGGGAGCTGTTTTTT. Amino acids: CASSQPGLTGELFF.